This T cell receptor (beta chain) appears in the sequencing data of a study of CD8+ T cells in alopecia areata. Sequencing relied on a cDNA template that was reverse transcribed from extracted RNA. Profiling relied on immunoSEQ multiplex PCR, and the TCRdb table lists in-frame clones only, not all of them. The sample has 100,000 to 150,000 clones; roughly 55% are singletons. Treatment: oral pan-JAK inhibitor, 5-10 mg twice daily. In germline, CDR1 is LGHNA, CDR2 YSLEER. This CDR3 comprises 17 residues. The V end was cut by 0 bases, the J end by 3 bases, with 16 bases between. The sample holds a few counts of this clone.

The material was CD4+ T cells sorted from blood, obtained at week 4, from a patient treated with tofacitinib. The V call is TRBV4-3, the J call TRBJ2-3; no firm D call. The receptor's source is a human donor with alopecia areata. The DNA for the CDR3 is TGCGCCAGCAGCCAAGATTCGAGCGTCCTTAGAACAGATACGCAGTATTTT. It specifies CASSQDSSVLRTDTQYF.